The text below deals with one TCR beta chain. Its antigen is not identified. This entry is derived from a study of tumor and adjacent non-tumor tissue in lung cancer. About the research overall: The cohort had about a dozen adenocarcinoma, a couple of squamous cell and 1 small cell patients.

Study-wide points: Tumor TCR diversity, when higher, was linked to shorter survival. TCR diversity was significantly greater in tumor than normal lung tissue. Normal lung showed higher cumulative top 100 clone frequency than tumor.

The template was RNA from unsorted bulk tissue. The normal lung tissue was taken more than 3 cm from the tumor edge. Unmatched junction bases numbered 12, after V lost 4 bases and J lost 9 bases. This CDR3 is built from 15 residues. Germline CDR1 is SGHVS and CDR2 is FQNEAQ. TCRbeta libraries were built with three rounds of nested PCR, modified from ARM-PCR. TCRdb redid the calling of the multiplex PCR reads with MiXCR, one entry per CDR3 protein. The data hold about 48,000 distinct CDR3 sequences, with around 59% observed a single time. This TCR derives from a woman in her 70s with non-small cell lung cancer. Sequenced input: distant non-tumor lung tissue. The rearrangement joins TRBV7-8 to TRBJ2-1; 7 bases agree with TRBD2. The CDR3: CASSYLTRTRIEQFF. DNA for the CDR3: TGTGCCAGCAGCTACCTCACCAGGACTAGGATTGAGCAGTTCTTC.